This TCR beta chain was observed in a study of OX40 agonist ivuxolimab in advanced cancers. Study summary: Dose-escalation patients were diagnosed with hepatocellular carcinoma, melanoma, renal cell cancer or head and neck cancer. Three patients, one with hepatocellular carcinoma and two with cutaneous melanoma, responded partially. The study's findings and limits: At 0.1 to 3.0 mg/kg and by week 6, CD4+ and CD8+ T cells in the blood had expanded clonally. On average, a greater number of expanded clones characterised CD8+ T cells relative to CD4+.

This table comes from immunoSEQ multiplex PCR, and its TCRdb copy is limited to in-frame clones, with some not included. The table lists tens of thousands of clones, 90% to 95% of them singletons. The V gene lost 4 bases and the J gene lost 6 bases, with 7 bases spanning the gap. Germline V gene data show CDR1 as WSHSY and CDR2 as SAAADI. The CDR3 is made up of 11 amino acids. As for this clone: Its antigen is not identified.

J is TRBJ2-7 and V is TRBV10-2; D not certain. The starting material was CD4+ or CD8+ T cells sorted from blood, obtained in a trial of the OX40 agonist ivuxolimab. The TCR comes from an adult with an advanced solid tumor such as melanoma, head and neck, liver or kidney cancer. CDR3 sequence reads: CASSVVGEQYF. CDR3 sequence (DNA): TGCGCCAGCAGTGTTGTCGGCGAGCAGTACTTC.